Following are 21 T cell receptor beta chains from one sample sequenced in a study of Graves' ophthalmopathy and Graves' hyperthyroidism. From RNA, the CDR3 regions of TCR beta chains were amplified and sequenced. Amplification began with first-round RT-PCR using HTBI primers, then second-round multiplex PCR was performed. TCRdb recomputed calls from the multiplex PCR reads with MiXCR, one row per CDR3 protein. The table lists over 200,000 distinct CDR3 sequences, less than 30% of them singletons. Sequencing input: peripheral blood. The receptors were sampled from a man between 45 and 60 years old with Graves' ophthalmopathy.

This clonotype was seen at least ten times. The chain uses TRBV18 and TRBJ1-6, with D hard to call. Germline V lookup: CDR1 KGHSH, CDR2 LQKENI. The CDR3 spans 14 residues. V lost 6 bases to trimming and J lost 6 bases, with 12 bases between them. The CDR3 protein is CASSLEETNSPLHF. The DNA of the CDR3 is TGTGCCAGCTCCCTGGAGGAGACTAATTCACCCCTCCACTTT.

The chain recombines TRBV6-1 with TRBJ2-5; perhaps TRBD1 as D (6 bases). Per germline, CDR1 MNHNS and CDR2 SASEGT. Trimming removed 6 bases from V and 0 bases from J, with 14 bases in between. The CDR3 is 15 amino acids. The CDR3 DNA sequence: TGTGCCAGCAGCCCAACCCGGACAGACCAAGAGACCCAGTACTTC. This codes for CASSPTRTDQETQYF.

For the CDR3, the DNA is TGTGCCAGCAGTGAAATCTCGGCGGGTAGCTCCTACGAGCAGTACTTC. The encoded protein is CASSEISAGSSYEQYF. The chain joins TRBV2 to TRBJ2-7, with D perhaps TRBD2 (5 bases). CDR3 length: 16 amino acids. Germline V gene data show CDR1 as SNHLY and CDR2 as FYNNEI. With 2 bases removed from V and 0 bases from J, the gap between germline ends came to 14 bases.

This clonotype was detected many times. V gene TRBV28 combines with J gene TRBJ2-7, with D unresolved. The germline gives CDR1 MDHEN, CDR2 SYDVKM. V lost 2 bases and J 5 bases, leaving 4 bases between the germline ends. This CDR3 comprises 11 residues. This CDR3 is CASSLIDEQYF. In DNA form, the CDR3 reads TGTGCCAGCAGTTTAATCGACGAGCAGTACTTC.

This clonotype appeared many times. The rearrangement joins TRBV12-3 or TRBV12-4 to TRBJ2-7; 13 positions match TRBD2. The CDR3 has 15 residues. V was pared by 5 bases and J by 6 bases, with 7 bases of the junction left unmatched. The CDR3 protein is CASSLGTSGNSEQYF. CDR3 DNA: TGTGCCAGCAGTCTGGGGACTAGCGGGAATAGCGAGCAGTACTTC.

CDR3 in amino acids: CASTRDSLNSPLHF. The CDR3, as DNA: TGTGCCAGCACCCGGGACAGCCTTAATTCACCCCTCCACTTT. The chain is built from TRBV12-3 or TRBV12-4 and TRBJ1-6, with 7 bases fitting TRBD1. The CDR3 spans 14 residues. Germline trimming cut 7 bases from V and 6 bases from J; bases unmatched to any gene: 6.

This clonotype was recorded many times. This chain uses TRBV27 with TRBJ1-3, with TRBD1 identical over 8 bases. This CDR3 comprises 15 residues. With V trimmed by 2 bases and J by 4 bases, 4 bases remained unmatched. From germline, CDR1 is MNHEY and CDR2 SMNVEV (reference sequence). CDR3 residues: CASSLRGTGGNTIYF. As DNA, the CDR3 is TGTGCCAGCAGTTTAAGGGGGACAGGAGGAAACACCATATATTTT.

At least ten counts were recorded for this clonotype. J is TRBJ2-6 and V is TRBV6-2 or TRBV6-3; 9 bases are a match to TRBD1. There are 16 residues in the CDR3. The trim removed 8 bases at V and 0 bases at J, leaving 5 bases unmatched. Germline assignment: CDR1 MNHEY and CDR2 SVGEGT. The CDR3: CASYRDRVSGANVLTF. CDR3 sequence (DNA): TGTGCCAGCTACCGGGACAGGGTCTCTGGGGCCAACGTCCTGACTTTC.

The chain links TRBV2 to TRBJ2-4; 15 nucleotides line up with TRBD2. Germline V gene data show CDR1 as SNHLY and CDR2 as FYNNEI. The V segment lost 7 bases and the J segment 0 bases; nucleotides outside the gene matches: 7. This CDR3 comprises 18 residues. The CDR3 sequence: CASTGLAGGPEAKNIQYF. The DNA for the CDR3 is TGTGCCAGCACCGGACTAGCGGGAGGGCCGGAAGCCAAAAACATTCAGTACTTC. Combining the CDR3 with reference TRBV2 and TRBJ2-4 gives the whole variable domain EPEVTQTPSHQVTQMGQEVILRCVPISNHLYFYWYRQILGQKVEFLVSFYNNEISEKSEIFDDQFSVERPDGSNFTLKIRSTKLEDSAMYFCASTGLAGGPEAKNIQYFGAGTRLSVL.

In its sample, this clonotype was seen many times. The V call is TRBV6-2 or TRBV6-3, the J call TRBJ2-7, with a possible D match to TRBD2 (6 bases). Germline V gives CDR1 MNHEY, CDR2 SVGEGT. There are 16 residues in the CDR3. Trimming pared 7 bases from V and 4 bases from J, leaving 23 bases between. In DNA, the CDR3 is TGTGCCAGCACCAACCACCGCGGGACGGCGATTTACGAGCAGTACTTC. This gives the protein CASTNHRGTAIYEQYF.

In this sample, this clonotype turned up many times. The rearrangement joins TRBV19 to TRBJ2-7; 13 bases are shared with TRBD2. The CDR3 is made up of 18 amino acids. Trimming took 3 bases from V and 0 from J; bases not matched to a gene: 8. Germline CDR1 LNHDA, CDR2 SQIVND (reference sequence). CDR3 sequence: CASSILLGTSGDSYEQYF. CDR3 bases: TGTGCCAGTAGTATTCTTTTAGGGACTAGCGGGGACTCCTACGAGCAGTACTTC. The variable domain in full, completed from reference TRBV19 and TRBJ2-7, reads DGGITQSPKYLFRKEGQNVTLSCEQNLNHDAMYWYRQDPGQGLRLIYYSQIVNDFQKGDIAEGYSVSREKKESFPLTVTSAQKNPTAFYLCASSILLGTSGDSYEQYFGPGTRLTVT.

This clonotype has ten or more counts. The V call is TRBV6-2 or TRBV6-3, the J call TRBJ1-1; no clear D. Trimming cost V 4 bases and J 5 bases, with 11 bases left between them. The length of the CDR3 is 13 residues. CDR1 MNHEY and CDR2 SVGEGT come from the germline V gene. CDR3 protein: CASSFGVRTEAFF. CDR3 in DNA: TGTGCCAGCAGTTTCGGGGTGAGAACTGAAGCTTTCTTT.

The sample holds many counts of this clonotype. The gene calls are TRBV7-9 and TRBJ1-1; D perhaps matches TRBD1 (5 bases). CDR3 size: 14 residues. The germline V gene has CDR1 SEHNR and CDR2 FQNEAQ (reference sequence). V lost 1 base and J 8 bases, leaving 14 bases between the germline ends. The CDR3 reads CASSLVAGRREAFF. For the CDR3, the DNA is TGTGCCAGCAGCTTAGTGGCGGGACGGCGAGAAGCTTTCTTT.

V gene TRBV12-3 or TRBV12-4 combines with J gene TRBJ2-7; D not certain. The CDR3 loop spans 11 amino acids. Trimming took 8 bases from V and 9 from J, leaving 14 bases between them. The CDR3 loop is CASGNTVGQYF. The CDR3 region has the DNA TGTGCCAGCGGGAACACCGTAGGGCAGTACTTC.

This clonotype was counted many times. The chain couples TRBV14 to TRBJ2-4, with 9 bases lining up with TRBD1. V trimming: 0 bases; J trimming: 0 bases; junction bases outside the gene matches: 9. The germline CDR1 and CDR2 sequences are SGHDN and FVKESK. The CDR3 is 19 residues long. The CDR3 here is CASSQDAGGQGAAKNIQYF. DNA for the CDR3: TGTGCCAGCAGCCAAGATGCAGGGGGACAGGGCGCAGCCAAAAACATTCAGTACTTC.

V usage is TRBV11-2 and J usage is TRBJ2-5; D possibly corresponds to TRBD1 (8 bases). The germline gives CDR1 SGHAT, CDR2 FQNNGV. The CDR3 sequence is 14 residues long. V dropped 5 bases and J dropped 7 bases, with 17 bases sitting between them. The CDR3 region is CASSNPGGTGTQYF. The DNA for the CDR3 is TGTGCCAGCAGCAACCCCGGGGGGACAGGGACCCAGTACTTC.

This clonotype occurred a few times. The chain joins TRBV7-3 to TRBJ2-7; TRBD1 agrees at 7 bases. This CDR3 contains 14 residues. Trimming cost V 5 bases and J 2 bases; bases outside gene matches: 6. Germline V lookup: CDR1 SGHTA, CDR2 FQGTGA. The CDR3 spells CASSGTALPYEQYF. The CDR3, as DNA: TGTGCCAGCAGCGGGACAGCCCTTCCCTACGAGCAGTACTTC.

This clonotype turned up a few times. V gene TRBV6-5 combines with J gene TRBJ1-2; tentatively, D is TRBD1 (5 bases). The CDR3 runs 15 residues. V lost 0 bases to trimming and J lost 4 bases, with 12 bases between them. Looked up from germline, CDR1 is MNHEY and CDR2 is SVGAGI. The CDR3 DNA reads as TGTGCCAGCAGTTACTCGTACCGGGACCCCTATGGCTACACCTTC. It yields the protein CASSYSYRDPYGYTF.

This clonotype was recorded a few times. The chain is built from TRBV11-2 and TRBJ2-7; TRBD1 might be the D (5 bases). V was pared by 1 base and J by 2 bases, with 9 bases between. Germline loops: CDR1 SGHAT, CDR2 FQNNGV. There are 14 residues in the CDR3. The CDR3 loop is CASSLGRATYEQYF. DNA of the CDR3: TGTGCCAGCAGCTTAGGCAGGGCCACCTACGAGCAGTACTTC.

The J gene is TRBJ2-2, the V gene TRBV11-2, with TRBD1 identical over 9 bases. Germline CDR1 reads SGHAT; CDR2 reads FQNNGV. The CDR3 totals 14 residues. V shed 8 bases and J 8 bases; nucleotides not matched to a gene: 9. The DNA of the CDR3 is TGTGCCAGCGAAGACAGGGGGACGGATGGGGAGCTGTTTTTT. As protein: CASEDRGTDGELFF.

V and J are TRBV11-2 and TRBJ2-2; 7 bases are shared with TRBD2. The trim removed 4 bases at V and 2 bases at J, leaving 13 bases unmatched. CDR1 is SGHAT, CDR2 FQNNGV, per germline. The CDR3 is 18 residues long. The CDR3 nucleotides are TGTGCCAGCAGCTCCCAAGCCACTAGCGCGGCAAACACCGGGGAGCTGTTTTTT. Translating gives CASSSQATSAANTGELFF.